This paragraph covers one T cell receptor beta chain sequence. Original methodology: Scientists estimated how many nucleated cells there were by amplifying reference gene primers. The assay was immunoSEQ multiplex PCR, and TCRdb's table has in-frame clones only and misses some. V and J calls and clone size are copied from that table; D and trimming were computed from the DNA. This table holds tens of thousands of clones, roughly 87% found once. Germline lookup yields CDR1 SGHDT and CDR2 YYEEEE. The CDR3 has 16 residues. The trim removed 2 bases at V and 4 bases at J, leaving 8 bases unmatched. This sample is drawn from a study of blood T cell repertoires in COVID-19. Study in general: Some COVID-19 samples were acute and others convalescent; all came from the United States, Italy and Spain. T cells, B-cell-depleted T cells, or PBMCs provided the cDNA or gDNA that served as material.

This chain uses TRBV5-6 with TRBJ2-1; TRBD1 aligns across 8 bases. Sequencing used peripheral blood. The source is a human donor in a cohort sampled during active COVID-19. The donor label of this sample is uncertain. CDR3 sequence reads: CASSLEQGEVYNEQFF. In nucleotides, the CDR3 is TGTGCCAGCAGCTTAGAACAGGGGGAGGTATACAATGAGCAGTTCTTC.